One and the same sample provided the 9 T cell receptor beta chains below, sequenced in a study of identical twins. In TCRdb, the 5' RACE reads were re-called with MiXCR into one record per CDR3 protein. The table shows under 300,000 distinct CDR3 sequences, with 6.5% to 9.5% occurring only once. These sequences were also reported in another study, on yellow fever vaccine responses in identical twins.

The material sequenced was CD8+ T cells sorted from blood. The receptors originated from a woman between 18 and 30 years old in good health.

V and J are TRBV2 and TRBJ2-5, with 7 bases aligning to TRBD1. Germline loops: CDR1 SNHLY, CDR2 FYNNEI. The V and J ends lost 2 bases and 2 bases, in that order; junction bases with no gene match: 5. The CDR3 is made up of 15 amino acids. The CDR3 here is CASSESGQSQETQYF. As DNA, the CDR3 is TGTGCCAGCAGTGAATCGGGACAGTCACAAGAGACCCAGTACTTC.

The V and J genes are TRBV30 and TRBJ2-7; D is possibly TRBD2 (5 bases). Trimming removed 0 bases at V and 6 bases at J, with 6 bases between. The CDR3 loop spans 11 amino acids. Germline V gives CDR1 GTSNPN, CDR2 SVGIG (reference sequence). The CDR3 spells CAWSVRGEQYF. The CDR3, as DNA: TGTGCCTGGAGTGTACGGGGCGAGCAGTACTTC.

This chain links TRBV5-6 with TRBJ2-3; D possibly corresponds to TRBD2 (5 bases). This CDR3 has 15 amino acids. Per the germline V gene, CDR1 is SGHDT and CDR2 is YYEEEE. V lost 1 base to trimming and J lost 0 bases, with 9 bases between them. This chain's CDR3 is CASSLLRDSTDTQYF. The CDR3 DNA sequence: TGTGCCAGCAGCTTGTTGAGGGATAGCACAGATACGCAGTATTTT.

CDR3 residues: CASSFTRDRGPYEQYF. CDR3 coding DNA: TGTGCCAGCAGCTTTACTCGGGACAGGGGGCCGTACGAGCAGTACTTC. The gene calls are TRBV7-9 and TRBJ2-7, with 12 bases lining up with TRBD1. This CDR3 comprises 16 residues. CDR1 is SEHNR, CDR2 FQNEAQ, per germline (reference sequence). V gave up 3 bases and J gave up 4 bases; unmatched junction bases: 7.

This clonotype was counted many times. The genes are TRBV4-1 and TRBJ2-3; the D is unclear. CDR1 and CDR2 from the germline V gene are MGHRA and YSYEKL. V was cut by 0 bases and J by 4 bases, with 11 bases left in between. The CDR3 has 15 amino acids. CDR3 loop: CASSQDIMSSDTQYF. As DNA, the CDR3 is TGCGCCAGCAGCCAAGATATCATGTCTTCAGATACGCAGTATTTT.

This clonotype was seen many times. This rearrangement joins TRBV29-1 to TRBJ2-1; a possible D gene is TRBD2 (7 bases). V lost 4 bases and J lost 12, with 37 bases in between. The germline CDR1 and CDR2 sequences are SQVTM and ANQGSEA. This CDR3 has 19 residues. CDR3 sequence: CSVGGGGGEQYSGIERQFF. The CDR3 nucleotides are TGCAGCGTTGGGGGGGGCGGAGGAGAACAGTATTCGGGGATCGAAAGGCAGTTCTTC.

This clonotype was seen a few times. This sequence joins TRBV12-3 or TRBV12-4 and TRBJ2-7; the D is unclear. The germline V and J ends were trimmed by 6 bases and 7 bases, with 13 bases remaining between them. There are 12 residues in the CDR3. The CDR3 sequence is CASSPRSEEQYF. The CDR3 DNA is TGTGCCAGCAGCCCCAGGTCGGAAGAGCAGTACTTC.

This chain uses TRBV20-1 with TRBJ2-1, with TRBD2 identical over 11 bases. CDR1 DFQATT and CDR2 SNEGSKA come from the germline V gene (reference sequence). The J segment lost 4 bases and the V segment lost 0 bases, leaving 8 bases of the junction unmatched. The CDR3 is 17 residues long. CDR3 loop: CSARDVLAGARYNEQFF. The CDR3 nucleotides read TGCAGTGCTAGAGATGTACTAGCGGGGGCCCGATACAATGAGCAGTTCTTC.

This rearrangement joins TRBV4-2 to TRBJ2-2; no reliable D call. The CDR3 is 13 amino acids. The germline V gene has CDR1 LGHNA and CDR2 YNFKEQ. V lost 0 bases to trimming and J lost 6 bases, with 5 bases between them. The CDR3 DNA sequence: TGTGCCAGCAGCCAAGATCCCCCCGGGGAGCTGTTTTTT. This codes for CASSQDPPGELFF.